The 23 T cell receptor beta chains in this list originate from one sample, sequenced in a study of beta chain features in type 1 diabetes. General study results and limits: A moderate, significant TCRB CDR3 shortening appeared in type 1 diabetes across four CD4+ subsets.

As every portion of the isolated RNA was reverse transcribed, the sequencing read expressed TCRB transcripts. Repertoires were generated with immunoSEQ multiplex PCR, while TCRdb's copy carries only in-frame clones and drops some. This table has roughly 400,000 clones, about 10% appearing once. No antigens are known for them. Specimen: central memory CD4+ T cells from blood. These receptors came from a man younger than 40 with type 1 diabetes.

The rearrangement joins TRBV11-2 to TRBJ2-5; D is undetermined. The tail of the sequence fits TRBJ2-7 better, so the J call may be wrong. The CDR3 runs to 13 residues. Germline CDR1 is SGHAT and CDR2 is FQNNGV. In nucleotides, the CDR3 is TGTGCCAGCAGCCTCACCACCACCTACGAGCAGTACTTC. Protein product: CASSLTTTYEQYF.

The chain joins TRBV6-5 to TRBJ1-2; 11 bases match TRBD1. From germline, CDR1 is MNHEY and CDR2 SVGAGI. This CDR3 has 15 residues. After removal of 4 bases from V and 8 bases from J, the junction contained 9 bases not matched to a gene. The CDR3, as DNA: TGTGCCAGCAGTTCCGTCGGGACAGGGGGAAAAGGCTACACCTTC. Translating it yields CASSSVGTGGKGYTF.

The genes are TRBV7-3 and TRBJ2-5, with TRBD1 matching over 8 bases. V shed 5 bases, J shed 2 bases, and the junction held 4 bases outside the gene matches. CDR3 length: 14 amino acids. The V gene's germline CDR1 is SGHTA and CDR2 FQGTGA. The CDR3 region is CASSRRTGQETQYF. In nucleotides, the CDR3 is TGTGCCAGCAGCCGCCGGACAGGGCAAGAGACCCAGTACTTC.

There are a few counts of this clone. V usage is TRBV19 and J usage is TRBJ2-7; 10 nucleotides agree with TRBD1. The germline V gene has CDR1 LNHDA and CDR2 SQIVND (reference sequence). The CDR3 contains 14 residues. J lost 2 bases, V lost 6 bases, and 4 bases had no gene match. The CDR3 region has the DNA TGTGCCAGTAGCGCGACAGGGGGCACCTACGAGCAGTACTTC. This gives the protein CASSATGGTYEQYF.

The chain has TRBV9 and TRBJ2-7; D is possibly TRBD2 (5 bases). The germline V and J ends were trimmed by 2 bases and 0 bases, with 12 bases remaining between them. CDR1 is SGDLS and CDR2 is YYNGEE in the germline V gene. The CDR3 totals 15 residues. The DNA of the CDR3 is TGTGCCAGCAGCGTTGGGTCTGGGAGCTCCTACGAGCAGTACTTC. Its translation: CASSVGSGSSYEQYF. The complete variable domain, with remaining parts taken from reference TRBV9 and TRBJ2-7, reads DSGVTQTPKHLITATGQRVTLRCSPRSGDLSVYWYQQSLDQGLQFLIQYYNGEERAKGNILERFSAQQFPDLHSELNLSSLELGDSALYFCASSVGSGSSYEQYFGPGTRLTVT.

A few counts support this clone. The chain uses TRBV9 and TRBJ2-1; possible D gene TRBD2, 5 bases. The CDR3 runs to 15 residues. Trimming removed 3 bases at V and 0 bases at J, with 10 bases between. Looked up from germline, CDR1 is SGDLS and CDR2 is YYNGEE. DNA for the CDR3: TGTGCCAGCAGCGAAGGACTCCTCTCCTACAATGAGCAGTTCTTC. Its protein is CASSEGLLSYNEQFF.

This chain joins TRBV27 and TRBJ2-7; 12 bases fit TRBD2. CDR3 length: 15 amino acids. Germline CDR1 and CDR2: MNHEY and SMNVEV (reference sequence). Trimming took 3 bases from V and 2 from J; bases not matched to a gene: 2. CDR3 nucleotides: TGTGCCAGCAGTTTTAGGACTAGCGGGGCCTACGAGCAGTACTTC. This gives the protein CASSFRTSGAYEQYF.

This clone was found a few times. CDR3 region: CASSPGASGSGGQPQHF. The CDR3 coding sequence is TGTGCCAGCTCCCCGGGCGCAAGCGGCTCGGGGGGTCAGCCCCAGCATTTT. The chain is built from TRBV18 and TRBJ1-5; tentative D call: TRBD1 (5 bases). Germline CDR1 KGHSH, CDR2 LQKENI. Trimming removed 6 bases at V and 6 bases at J, with 24 bases between. The CDR3 spans 17 residues.

The J gene is TRBJ2-2, the V gene TRBV15; D is uncertain. Germline-derived CDR1 and CDR2 are LNHNV and YYDKDF (reference sequence). This CDR3 is built from 11 residues. V was cut by 10 bases and J by 5 bases, with 8 bases left in between. The CDR3 DNA is TGTGCCAGCACCCGAACCGGGGAGCTGTTTTTT. Protein: CASTRTGELFF.

The chain has TRBV29-1 and TRBJ2-3, with TRBD2 matching over 10 bases. Germline V lookup: CDR1 SQVTM, CDR2 ANQGSEA. The junction had 10 bases not matched to a gene; V was cut back by 3 bases and J by 1 base. The CDR3 spans 17 residues. This CDR3 is CSVEGSGRAFGTDTQYF. The CDR3 nucleotides read TGCAGCGTTGAGGGCAGCGGGAGGGCCTTTGGCACAGATACGCAGTATTTT.

The CDR3 DNA follows: TGTGCCAGCAGCCCTATCAGGGGGCCGGCTAATGAAAAACTGTTTTTT. It yields the protein CASSPIRGPANEKLFF. V usage is TRBV7-8 and J usage is TRBJ1-4, with 8 positions matching TRBD1. Trimming at V came to 5 bases and at J to 3 bases, leaving 8 bases not matched to a gene. The V gene's germline CDR1 is SGHVS and CDR2 FQNEAQ. This CDR3 region has 16 residues.

The rearrangement uses TRBV7-9 and TRBJ1-1; 11 nucleotides agree with TRBD1. The CDR3 has 15 amino acids. The junction had 9 bases not matched to a gene; V was cut back by 0 bases and J by 12 bases. CDR1 is SEHNR and CDR2 is FQNEAQ in the germline V gene (reference sequence). DNA for the CDR3: TGTGCCAGCAGCTTAGCGTGGACAGGGGGCGGAGTTCCTTTCTTT. Translation gives CASSLAWTGGGVPFF.

The chain carries TRBV7-3 and TRBJ2-7; weak D call: TRBD1 (5 bases). The V gene lost 2 bases and the J gene lost 2 bases, with 13 bases spanning the gap. CDR3 length: 15 residues. Germline assignment: CDR1 SGHTA and CDR2 FQGTGA. As DNA, the CDR3 is TGTGCCAGCAGCTTAGTAGGCAGACAGACCTACGAGCAGTACTTC. It translates to CASSLVGRQTYEQYF.

V is TRBV5-1 and J is TRBJ2-5; tentative D call: TRBD2 (6 bases). The germline CDR1 and CDR2 sequences are SGHRS and YFSETQ. The CDR3 is 15 amino acids. V gave up 0 bases and J gave up 5 bases, with 14 bases separating them. The CDR3 DNA follows: TGCGCCAGCAGCTTGGTCGGGACTGGTCGGGAGACCCAGTACTTC. It translates to CASSLVGTGRETQYF.

This chain joins TRBV7-2 and TRBJ2-3, with D perhaps matching TRBD2 (6 bases). Germline loops: CDR1 SGHTA, CDR2 FQGNSA. The CDR3 spans 13 residues. Trimming cost V 5 bases and J 6 bases, with 12 bases left between them. CDR3 in DNA: TGTGCCAGCAGCCGACCGGGACTTGATACGCAGTATTTT. Amino acids: CASSRPGLDTQYF. Filled out from reference TRBV7-2 and TRBJ2-3, the complete variable domain reads GAGVSQSPSNKVTEKGKDVELRCDPISGHTALYWYRQSLGQGLEFLIYFQGNSAPDKSGLPSDRFSAERTGGSVSTLTIQRTQQEDSAVYLCASSRPGLDTQYFGPGTRLTVL.

This clone has ten or more counts. This rearrangement joins TRBV29-1 to TRBJ2-7; a possible D gene is TRBD2 (5 bases). V was shortened by 4 bases and J by 7 bases, with 11 bases between the two germline ends. The CDR3 loop spans 11 amino acids. Germline values: CDR1 SQVTM, CDR2 ANQGSEA. CDR3 nucleotide sequence: TGCAGCGTTGTGCTAGCTTTGGAGCAGTACTTC. This sequence encodes CSVVLALEQYF.

Of note for this clone: At the DNA level, this CDR3 is encoded by other sequences in the same sample as well. The rearrangement uses TRBV5-1 and TRBJ1-1, with D unclear. The CDR3 has 14 residues. From germline, CDR1 is SGHRS and CDR2 YFSETQ. V was shortened by 0 bases and J by 5 bases, with 11 bases between the two germline ends. The CDR3 here is CASSLERGGTEAFF. Here the CDR3 DNA reads TGCGCCAGCAGCTTGGAGCGGGGAGGGACTGAAGCTTTCTTT.

This clone turned up a few times. V is TRBV7-2 and J is TRBJ1-2; 7 nucleotides agree with TRBD1. The CDR3 loop spans 13 amino acids. Per the germline V gene, CDR1 is SGHTA and CDR2 is FQGNSA. Unmatched junction bases numbered 6, after V lost 4 bases and J lost 7 bases. CDR3: CASSSSTGVGYTF. In DNA, the CDR3 is TGTGCCAGCAGCTCAAGTACAGGGGTTGGCTACACCTTC.

The sample holds a few counts of this clone. V gene TRBV28 combines with J gene TRBJ1-1, with no clear D. The CDR3 sequence is 16 residues long. With 6 bases removed from V and 2 bases from J, the gap between germline ends came to 19 bases. CDR1 and CDR2 from the germline V gene are MDHEN and SYDVKM. CDR3: CASSPSSPPLNTEAFF. Written as DNA, the CDR3 is TGTGCCAGCAGCCCCTCAAGTCCCCCCCTTAACACTGAAGCTTTCTTT.

This clone was counted at least ten times. The CDR3 coding sequence is TGTGCCAGCAGCGTAGAGGAGGGTGTAAGCTCCTACAATGAGCAGTTCTTC. This translates into CASSVEEGVSSYNEQFF. The chain uses TRBV9 and TRBJ2-1, with D possibly matching TRBD2 (6 bases). V gave up 0 bases and J gave up 0 bases, with 13 bases separating them. CDR1 is SGDLS and CDR2 is YYNGEE in the germline V gene. The CDR3 contains 17 residues.

The sample holds a few counts of this clone. The rearrangement links TRBV15 to TRBJ2-5; no definite D call. V was shortened by 5 bases and J by 3 bases, with 4 bases between the two germline ends. The CDR3 has 11 residues. The germline CDR1 and CDR2 sequences are LNHNV and YYDKDF (reference sequence). CDR3 loop: CATSFEETQYF. CDR3 DNA sequence: TGTGCCACCAGCTTCGAAGAGACCCAGTACTTC.

This clone was seen a few times. The chain carries TRBV11-1 and TRBJ2-7; D call uncertain. The CDR3 length is 12 residues. Trimming stripped 6 bases from V and 1 base from J, with 7 bases between. The germline V gene encodes CDR1 SGHAT and CDR2 FQDESV (reference sequence). The CDR3 here is CASSPFSYEQYF. In DNA, the CDR3 is TGTGCCAGCAGTCCTTTTTCCTACGAGCAGTACTTC.

The chain carries TRBV19 and TRBJ2-7, with 10 positions matching TRBD1. Per the germline V gene, CDR1 is LNHDA and CDR2 is SQIVND (reference sequence). The CDR3 runs to 15 residues. With V trimmed by 0 bases and J by 2 bases, 1 base remained unmatched. The CDR3 loop is CASSIETGGPYEQYF. The CDR3 nucleotides read TGTGCCAGTAGTATAGAGACAGGGGGCCCCTACGAGCAGTACTTC.